The TCR beta chain described here comes from a study of vaccination and CD4 T cells after COVID-19. Across the study: The control cultures got either a CEFX pool, an HIV-1 Nef pool, or no peptide at all.

Stated treatment: roughly ten-day PBMC culture with coronavirus spike peptide pools or control peptides (ViraFEST assay). CD4+ T-cell collection from the unexposed donor predated the COVID-19 pandemic (2011-2018). The CDR3 is made up of 15 amino acids. V lost 7 bases and J lost 2, with 18 bases in between. CDR1 and CDR2 (germline): SEHNR, FQNEAQ (reference sequence). As regards this clonotype: Antigen unknown.

Cultured CD4+ T cell DNA underwent sequencing with the Oncomine TCR Beta short-read assay. TCRdb recomputed calls from the PCR reads with MiXCR, one row per CDR3 protein. This sample has fewer than 9,000 distinct CDR3 sequences; around half occur once, and the top ten carry 25%. This TCR derives from a human donor in good health. The sequenced sample consisted of CD4+ T cells from blood, cultured in vitro. V is TRBV7-9 and J is TRBJ2-7; D is possibly TRBD2 (5 bases). The CDR3 DNA reads TGTGCCAGCACCCTACCGGGATCGGGCCCCTACGAGCAGTACTTC. Translated, it gives CASTLPGSGPYEQYF.